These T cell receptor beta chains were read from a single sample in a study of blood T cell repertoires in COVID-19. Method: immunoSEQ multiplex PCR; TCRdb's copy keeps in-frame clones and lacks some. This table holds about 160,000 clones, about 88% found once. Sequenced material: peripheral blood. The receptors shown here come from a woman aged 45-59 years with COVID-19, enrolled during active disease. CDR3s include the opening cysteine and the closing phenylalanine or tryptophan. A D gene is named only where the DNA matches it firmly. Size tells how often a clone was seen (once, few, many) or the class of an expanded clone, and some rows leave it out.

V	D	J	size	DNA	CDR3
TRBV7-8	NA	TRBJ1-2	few	TGTGCCAGCAGCCCCAAGAGTTGGAGCAGGGGCCATAACTATGGCTACACCTTC	CASSPKSWSRGHNYGYTF
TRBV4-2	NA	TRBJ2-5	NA	TGTGCCAGCAGCCTGGCAGAGACCCAGTACTTC	CASSLAETQYF
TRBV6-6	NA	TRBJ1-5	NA	TGTGCCACCCTGACAGGCAATAGCAATCAGCCCCAGCATTTT	CATLTGNSNQPQHF
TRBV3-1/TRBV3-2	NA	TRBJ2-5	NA	TGTGCCAGCAGCCAAAGGGGCGGTAAAGAGACCCAGTACTTC	CASSQRGGKETQYF
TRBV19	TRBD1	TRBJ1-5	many	TGTGCCAGCGGAACAGGGGGGCACGATCAGCCCCAGCATTTT	CASGTGGHDQPQHF
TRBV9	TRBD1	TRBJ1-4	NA	TGTGCCAGCAGCGTCCAGGGGGCAACTAATGAAAAACTGTTTTTT	CASSVQGATNEKLFF
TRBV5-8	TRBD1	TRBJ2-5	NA	TGTGCCAGCAGCCCGGGACAGGGTAAAGAGACCCAGTACTTC	CASSPGQGKETQYF
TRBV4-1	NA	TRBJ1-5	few	TGCGCCAGCAGCCAAGATGCAGGATACAATCAGCCCCAGCATTTT	CASSQDAGYNQPQHF
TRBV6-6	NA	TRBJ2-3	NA	TGTGCCAGCAGTCCCCTAGCTAGCACAGATACGCAGTATTTT	CASSPLASTDTQYF
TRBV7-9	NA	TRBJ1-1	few	TGTGCCAGCAGCCCCCGGGGGAGCCTATTAGCTTTCTTT	CASSPRGSLLAFF
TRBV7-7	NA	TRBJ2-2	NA	TGTGCCAGCAGTTTAGCCACAAACGTCGCCGGGGAGCTGTTTTTT	CASSLATNVAGELFF
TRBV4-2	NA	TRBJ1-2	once	TGTGCCAGCAGCCCCCAAACAGGCACTAACTATGGCTACACCTTC	CASSPQTGTNYGYTF
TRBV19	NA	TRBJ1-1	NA	TGTGCCAGTAGAGTGGACAGGAACACTGAAGCTTTCTTT	CASRVDRNTEAFF
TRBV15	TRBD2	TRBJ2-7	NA	TGTGCCACCAGCAGAGAGACGAGCGGGGGTGAGCAGTACTTC	CATSRETSGGEQYF
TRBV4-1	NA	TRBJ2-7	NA	TGCGCCAGCAGCCACACGACAGAAACCTACGAGCAGTACTTC	CASSHTTETYEQYF
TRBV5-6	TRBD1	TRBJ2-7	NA	TGTGCCAGCAGCTTGTGGGGACAGATCTACGAGCAGTACTTC	CASSLWGQIYEQYF
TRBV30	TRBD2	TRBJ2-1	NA	TGTGCCTGGAACCTAGCGGGGCACAATGAGCAGTTCTTC	CAWNLAGHNEQFF
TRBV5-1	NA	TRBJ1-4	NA	TGCGCCAGCAGCTACGACAGGCGGGAAAAACTGTTTTTT	CASSYDRREKLFF
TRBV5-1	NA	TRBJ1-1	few	TGCGCCAGCAGCAGCGGACAGGAAGCTTTCTTT	CASSSGQEAFF
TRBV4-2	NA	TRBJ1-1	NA	TGTGCCAGCAGCCAAGATTTTGGTCTACAGGGAGCTGAAGCTTTCTTT	CASSQDFGLQGAEAFF
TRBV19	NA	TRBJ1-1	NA	TGTGCCAGTAGTATATTACTCGGGACTGACAACACTGAAGCTTTCTTT	CASSILLGTDNTEAFF
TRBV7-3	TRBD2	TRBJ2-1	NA	TGTGCCAGCAGCCCAACTAGCGGGGGGAATGAGCAGTTCTTC	CASSPTSGGNEQFF
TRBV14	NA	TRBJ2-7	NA	TGTGCCAGCAGCCGCTACGAGACACAGTACTTC	CASSRYETQYF
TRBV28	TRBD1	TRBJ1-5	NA	TGTGCCAGCAGTTTAGAGACAGGGGATCAGCCCCAGCATTTT	CASSLETGDQPQHF
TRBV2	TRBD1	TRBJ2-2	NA	TGTGCCAGCAGTGGATCGACAGGGGCCACCGGGGAGCTGTTTTTT	CASSGSTGATGELFF
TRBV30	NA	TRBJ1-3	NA	TGTGCCTGGAGTAGACAGTCTGGAAACACCATATATTTT	CAWSRQSGNTIYF
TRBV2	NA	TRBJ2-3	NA	TGTGCCAGCAGTGAAATGGCAGGGACTAGCACAGATACGCAGTATTTT	CASSEMAGTSTDTQYF
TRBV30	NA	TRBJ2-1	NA	TGTGCCTGGGACAACTCCTACAATGAGCAGTTCTTC	CAWDNSYNEQFF
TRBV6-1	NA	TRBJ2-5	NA	TGTGCCAGCAGTGAATTACAGGGTGGTGAAGAGACCCAGTACTTC	CASSELQGGEETQYF
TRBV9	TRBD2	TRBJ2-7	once	TGTGCCAGCAGCGGGGGACTAGCGGGGCCCTACGAGCAGTACTTC	CASSGGLAGPYEQYF
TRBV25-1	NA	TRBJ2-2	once	TGTGCTACCGACAGGACGAACACCGGGGAGCTGTTTTTT	CATDRTNTGELFF
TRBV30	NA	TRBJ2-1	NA	TGTGCCTGGAGCCCCCTCTACAATGAGCAGTTCTTC	CAWSPLYNEQFF
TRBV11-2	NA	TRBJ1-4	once	TGTGCCAGCAGCTTGGGGGCGGAGGATGAAAAACTGTTTTTT	CASSLGAEDEKLFF
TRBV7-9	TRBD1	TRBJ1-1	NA	TGTGCCAGCAGCAGCAGGGGGCGGGCTGAAGCTTTCTTT	CASSSRGRAEAFF
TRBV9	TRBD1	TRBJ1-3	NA	TGTGCCAGCAGCGATAGGGGACAGGGTAGCTCTGGAAACACCATATATTTT	CASSDRGQGSSGNTIYF
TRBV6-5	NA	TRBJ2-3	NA	TGTGCCAGCAGAGGGGGGGAATATGGCACAGATACGCAGTATTTT	CASRGGEYGTDTQYF
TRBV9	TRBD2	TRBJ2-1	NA	TGTGCCAGCAGCGTACTCGCGGGGGGGTACAATGAGCAGTTCTTC	CASSVLAGGYNEQFF
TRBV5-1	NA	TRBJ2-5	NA	TGCGCCAGCAGCTTGACAGGAGACTCCGGAGAGACCCAGTACTTC	CASSLTGDSGETQYF
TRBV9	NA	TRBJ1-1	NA	TGTGCCAGCAGCGTCATAGGGGGCACTGAAGCTTTCTTT	CASSVIGGTEAFF
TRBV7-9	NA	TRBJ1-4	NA	TGTGCCAGCAGCTCCCTAGGTTTTTCTAACGAAAAACTGTTTTTT	CASSSLGFSNEKLFF